This is a list of T cell receptor beta chains from one sample in a study of T cell responses to AZD1222 COVID-19 vaccine. TCRdb's table, derived via immunoSEQ multiplex PCR, lists solely in-frame clones and lacks some. The data show around 130,000 clones, about 93% seen once. Specimen: peripheral blood, collected on day 0 of AZD1222 vaccination. The receptors shown here come from an adult in good health. The CDR3 runs from the conserved cysteine through the conserved F or W. The D gene is left open where the match is weak. Rows may omit the clone size; those that give it use once, few, many or a size class.

>TRBJ1-4|TRBD1|TRBV10-2|.
CASSEPDRGGEKLFF
TGCGCCAGCAGTGAGCCGGACAGGGGAGGTGAAAAACTGTTTTTT
>TRBJ1-1|.|TRBV7-9|once
CASSPPVGPTTEAFF
TGTGCCAGCAGCCCTCCCGTTGGACCTACCACTGAAGCTTTCTTT
>TRBJ1-2|.|TRBV18|.
CASSPVMDLDYGYTF
TGTGCCAGCTCACCAGTGATGGATTTGGACTATGGCTACACCTTC
>TRBJ1-3|.|TRBV29-1|.
CSVASRGNTIYF
TGCAGCGTTGCATCCAGGGGAAACACCATATATTTT
>TRBJ1-4|TRBD1|TRBV7-2|.
CASSAAGTGLEKLFF
TGTGCCAGCAGCGCAGCCGGGACAGGGTTAGAAAAACTGTTTTTT
>TRBJ2-1|.|TRBV5-4|.
CASSLGRNEQFF
TGTGCCAGCAGCTTGGGAAGGAATGAGCAGTTCTTC
>TRBJ1-1|TRBD1|TRBV29-1|.
CSVTGDRENTEAFF
TGCAGCGTTACCGGGGACAGGGAGAACACTGAAGCTTTCTTT
>TRBJ1-2|.|TRBV11-2|.
CASSHLEGEYTF
TGTGCCAGCAGCCACTTGGAGGGGGAATACACCTTC
>TRBJ1-5|.|TRBV27|.
CASSPSAFGERPQHF
TGTGCCAGCAGTCCGTCGGCCTTTGGGGAGCGGCCCCAGCATTTT
>TRBJ2-7|.|TRBV10-2|.
CASSEHRASYEQYF
TGCGCCAGCAGTGAACACAGGGCCTCCTACGAGCAGTACTTC
>TRBJ1-3|.|TRBV18|.
CASSPRPGPGNTIYF
TGTGCCAGCTCACCACGGCCGGGGCCTGGAAACACCATATATTTT
>TRBJ1-5|.|TRBV19|.
CASSSSTASNQPQHF
TGTGCCAGTAGTTCCTCGACCGCTAGCAATCAGCCCCAGCATTTT
>TRBJ1-2|.|TRBV3-1/TRBV3-2|.
CASSQDNRVWYGYTF
TGTGCCAGCAGCCAAGACAACAGGGTTTGGTATGGCTACACCTTC
>TRBJ2-5|TRBD1|TRBV11-3|.
CASSWGQGAQETQYF
TGTGCCAGCAGCTGGGGACAGGGAGCACAAGAGACCCAGTACTTC
>TRBJ1-2|.|TRBV27|.
CASSYAQNYGYTF
TGTGCCAGCAGTTACGCACAGAACTATGGCTACACCTTC
>TRBJ1-2|.|TRBV14|once
CASSQDPYGGYGYTF
TGTGCCAGCAGTCAAGACCCCTACGGGGGATATGGCTACACCTTC
>TRBJ1-2|.|TRBV20-1|.
CSARVGYGYTF
TGCAGTGCTAGAGTAGGTTATGGCTACACCTTC
>TRBJ1-1|TRBD1|TRBV27|.
CASRSLGTGGTEAFF
TGTGCCAGCAGGAGTTTGGGCACAGGGGGCACTGAAGCTTTCTTT
>TRBJ1-2|TRBD1|TRBV6-5|.
CASRLGQSGLYGYTF
TGTGCCAGCAGGTTGGGACAGTCAGGGTTATATGGCTACACCTTC
>TRBJ1-5|.|TRBV7-2|.
CASSPWGSQPQHF
TGTGCCAGCAGCCCCTGGGGCAGTCAGCCCCAGCATTTT
>TRBJ2-7|.|TRBV4-1|.
CASGSGGTGLYEQYF
TGCGCCAGCGGCTCAGGCGGGACGGGTCTCTACGAGCAGTACTTC
>TRBJ1-2|.|TRBV14|.
CASSQESGSYGYTF
TGTGCCAGCAGCCAAGAATCAGGGAGCTATGGCTACACCTTC
>TRBJ2-6|TRBD1|TRBV13|.
CASSPTTGYLSGANVLTF
TGTGCCAGCAGCCCTACGACAGGGTACCTCTCTGGGGCCAACGTCCTGACTTTC
>TRBJ2-1|.|TRBV2|.
CASSIYRQAHNEQFF
TGTGCCAGCAGTATCTATAGACAGGCTCACAATGAGCAGTTCTTC
>TRBJ2-7|.|TRBV5-1|.
CASSLGPQGGGTPYEQYF
TGCGCCAGCAGCTTGGGCCCCCAAGGGGGGGGTACCCCCTACGAGCAGTACTTC
>TRBJ2-3|TRBD2|TRBV5-6|once
CASTLGGGAGADTQYF
TGTGCCAGCACCCTAGGCGGGGGGGCCGGGGCAGATACGCAGTATTTT
>TRBJ1-3|.|TRBV5-1|.
CASSFRRGPDSGNTIYF
TGCGCCAGCAGCTTTAGACGGGGGCCCGACTCTGGAAACACCATATATTTT
>TRBJ1-5|.|TRBV4-1|.
CASSQFHGGNQPQHF
TGCGCCAGCAGCCAATTCCACGGGGGGAATCAGCCCCAGCATTTT
>TRBJ1-5|TRBD1|TRBV28|.
CASSSGQGNQPQHF
TGTGCCAGCAGTTCCGGACAGGGCAATCAGCCCCAGCATTTT
>TRBJ1-5|TRBD1|TRBV20-1|once
CSARDLQGGGSNQPQHF
TGCAGTGCTCGTGACCTACAGGGGGGGGGAAGCAATCAGCCCCAGCATTTT
>TRBJ1-2|.|TRBV5-4|once
CASSLAGGLVGYTF
TGTGCCAGCAGCTTGGCTGGGGGTCTCGTCGGCTACACCTTC
>TRBJ1-1|.|TRBV27|.
CASLGSGLTEAFF
TGTGCCAGCCTCGGGTCGGGCCTCACTGAAGCTTTCTTT
>TRBJ2-3|.|TRBV27|.
CASSSQGFGLTDTQYF
TGTGCCAGCAGCTCCCAGGGTTTTGGTTTGACAGATACGCAGTATTTT
>TRBJ2-7|.|TRBV19|.
CASNPRVSVVSYEQYF
TGTGCCAGTAACCCCCGGGTCTCGGTAGTCTCCTACGAGCAGTACTTC
>TRBJ2-1|TRBD2|TRBV10-3|.
CAIRILAGGLNEQFF
TGTGCCATCAGGATACTAGCGGGGGGACTGAATGAGCAGTTCTTC
>TRBJ2-1|TRBD2|TRBV10-2|.
CASKETSHNEQFF
TGCGCCAGCAAAGAGACTAGCCACAATGAGCAGTTCTTC
>TRBJ1-5|.|TRBV4-1|.
CASSQTGRVQHF
TGCGCCAGCAGCCAAACGGGGAGGGTCCAGCATTTT
>TRBJ2-1|TRBD2|TRBV18|.
CASSPQPAGGGNNEQFF
TGTGCCAGCTCACCTCAACCCGCGGGGGGCGGGAACAATGAGCAGTTCTTC
>TRBJ1-1|.|TRBV6-6|.
CASTENTEAFF
TGTGCCAGCACAGAGAACACTGAAGCTTTCTTT
>TRBJ2-3|.|TRBV5-1|.
CASSRDRRTDTQYF
TGCGCCAGCAGCCGTGACAGGCGCACAGATACGCAGTATTTT
>TRBJ2-7|.|TRBV27|.
CASSWNWGSEQYF
TGTGCCAGCAGTTGGAATTGGGGTTCCGAGCAGTACTTC
>TRBJ2-1|TRBD2|TRBV29-1|.
CSVDLAGGHNEQFF
TGCAGCGTCGATCTAGCGGGGGGGCACAATGAGCAGTTCTTC
>TRBJ2-2|.|TRBV5-6|.
CASSFAANTGELFF
TGTGCCAGCAGCTTCGCTGCGAACACCGGGGAGCTGTTTTTT
>TRBJ2-1|TRBD2|TRBV6-5|.
CASSYERGVYNEQFF
TGTGCCAGCAGTTACGAGCGGGGGGTCTACAATGAGCAGTTCTTC
>TRBJ1-5|.|TRBV12-3/TRBV12-4|.
CASSLRGQPQHF
TGTGCCAGCAGTTTACGGGGTCAGCCCCAGCATTTT
>TRBJ1-5|TRBD1|TRBV2|.
CASSRTGGSNQPQHF
TGTGCCAGCAGCCGGACAGGGGGAAGCAATCAGCCCCAGCATTTT
>TRBJ2-3|.|TRBV5-4|.
CASSPRTASTDTQYF
TGTGCCAGCAGCCCCAGGACGGCTAGCACAGATACGCAGTATTTT